This T cell receptor beta chain stems from a study of blood T cell repertoires in COVID-19. Whole-study context: Both acute and convalescent COVID-19 samples were obtained from the United States, Italy and Spain. From T cells, B-cell-depleted T cells, or PBMCs came the material, which was cDNA or gDNA.

In the study's own analysis: Amplifying reference gene primers gave estimates of nucleated cell counts. Libraries were prepared by immunoSEQ multiplex PCR; TCRdb keeps only in-frame clonotypes and omits some of them. V and J calls and clone size are given by that table; D and trimming were obtained from the DNA. The sample yields some 100,000 clones, over 80% seen once. This clonotype was obtained from a woman aged 70 to 79 with active or convalescent COVID-19. Sequencing used peripheral blood.

In DNA, the CDR3 is TGTGCCAGCAGTCAACCGGGACAGAATCAGCCCCAGCATTTT. Translation: CASSQPGQNQPQHF. The J gene is TRBJ1-5, the V gene TRBV6-2 or TRBV6-3, with TRBD1 matching over 7 bases. With 5 bases clipped from V and 4 bases from J, the junction kept 5 bases outside the gene matches. This CDR3 is 14 amino acids long. The germline gives CDR1 MNHEY, CDR2 SVGEGT.